The T cell receptor (beta chain) described here comes from a study of blood T cell dynamics during melanoma immunotherapy. Looking at the study overall: First-line therapy was either pembrolizumab or nivolumab with ipilimumab for metastatic melanoma.

Germline V gene sequence: CDR1 SGHAT, CDR2 FQNNGV. The ends were cut back, 5 bases at V and 0 bases at J, with 7 bases in the middle. There are 13 residues in the CDR3. For sorted CD8+ subsets, all extracted DNA was loaded. TCRdb keeps only in-frame clones here, not all; method: immunoSEQ multiplex PCR. The sample records roughly 13,000 clones, 92% being singletons. Described time point: pre-treatment baseline. Sampling occurred pretreatment (T0) and at week 3 (W3), after cycle one of checkpoint blockade. Patients with prior systemic cancer treatment, concomitant immunosuppressants, or other active malignancies were excluded.

This clonotype was sampled from a human donor with melanoma. This chain joins TRBV11-2 and TRBJ1-2, with D tentatively TRBD1 (6 bases). The sequenced sample was effector memory CD8+ T cells from blood, obtained from a patient treated with checkpoint blockade. The CDR3 DNA is TGTGCCAGCAGCGGGACACCTAACTATGGCTACACCTTC. This sequence encodes CASSGTPNYGYTF.